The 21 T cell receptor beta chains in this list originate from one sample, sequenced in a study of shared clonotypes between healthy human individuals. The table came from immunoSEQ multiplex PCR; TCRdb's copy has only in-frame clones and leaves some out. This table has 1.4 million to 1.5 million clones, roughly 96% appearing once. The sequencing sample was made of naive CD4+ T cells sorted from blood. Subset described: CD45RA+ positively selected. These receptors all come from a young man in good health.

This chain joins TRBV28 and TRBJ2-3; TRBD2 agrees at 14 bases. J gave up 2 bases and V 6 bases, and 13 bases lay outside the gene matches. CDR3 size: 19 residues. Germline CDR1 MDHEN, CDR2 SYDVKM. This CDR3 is CASSSGLAGVWLPTDTQYF. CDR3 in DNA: TGTGCCAGCAGCTCGGGACTAGCGGGAGTTTGGCTGCCCACAGATACGCAGTATTTT. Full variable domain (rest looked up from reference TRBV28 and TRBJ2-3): DVKVTQSSRYLVKRTGEKVFLECVQDMDHENMFWYRQDPGLGLRLIYFSYDVKMKEKGDIPEGYSVSREKKERFSLILESASTNQTSMYLCASSSGLAGVWLPTDTQYFGPGTRLTVL.

In DNA form, the CDR3 reads TGTGCCAGCAGCACTTCGGACAGGGGGCTTTTAGGTGAGCAGTACTTC. Its protein product is CASSTSDRGLLGEQYF. This chain joins TRBV13 and TRBJ2-7; 11 bases are a match to TRBD1. Unmatched junction bases numbered 13, after V lost 5 bases and J lost 7 bases. From germline, CDR1 is PRHDT and CDR2 FYEKMQ (reference sequence). The CDR3 spans 16 residues. Full variable domain (outside the CDR3, taken from reference TRBV13 and TRBJ2-7): AAGVIQSPRHLIKEKRETATLKCYPIPRHDTVYWYQQGPGQDPQFLISFYEKMQSDKGSIPDRFSAQQFSDYHSELNMSSLELGDSALYFCASSTSDRGLLGEQYFGPGTRLTVT.

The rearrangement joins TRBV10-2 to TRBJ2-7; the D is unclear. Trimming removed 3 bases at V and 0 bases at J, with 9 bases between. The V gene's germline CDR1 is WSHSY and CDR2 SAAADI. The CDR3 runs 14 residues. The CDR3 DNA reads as TGCGCCAGCAGTGATCCCGTATCCTCCTACGAGCAGTACTTC. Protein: CASSDPVSSYEQYF.

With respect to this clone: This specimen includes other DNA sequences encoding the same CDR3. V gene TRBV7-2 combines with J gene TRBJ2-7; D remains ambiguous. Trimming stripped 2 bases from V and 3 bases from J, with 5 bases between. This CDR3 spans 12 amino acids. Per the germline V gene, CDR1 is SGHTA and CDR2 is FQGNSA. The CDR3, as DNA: TGTGCCAGCAGCTTAAGTGACTACGAGCAGTACTTC. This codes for CASSLSDYEQYF.

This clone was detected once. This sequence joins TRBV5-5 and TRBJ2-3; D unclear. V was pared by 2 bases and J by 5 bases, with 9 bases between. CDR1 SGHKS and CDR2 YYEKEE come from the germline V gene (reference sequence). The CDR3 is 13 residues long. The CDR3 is CASSFAGGDTQYF. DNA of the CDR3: TGTGCCAGCAGCTTCGCAGGTGGAGATACGCAGTATTTT.

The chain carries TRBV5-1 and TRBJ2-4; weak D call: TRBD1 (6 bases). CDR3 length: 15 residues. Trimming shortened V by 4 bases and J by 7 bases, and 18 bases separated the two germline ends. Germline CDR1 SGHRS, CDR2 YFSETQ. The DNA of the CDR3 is TGCGCCAGCAGCCTCCGGGACATAGGATGGAACATTCAGTACTTC. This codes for CASSLRDIGWNIQYF. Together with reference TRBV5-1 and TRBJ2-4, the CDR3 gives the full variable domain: KAGVTQTPRYLIKTRGQQVTLSCSPISGHRSVSWYQQTPGQGLQFLFEYFSETQRNKGNFPGRFSGRQFSNSRSEMNVSTLELGDSALYLCASSLRDIGWNIQYFGAGTRLSVL.

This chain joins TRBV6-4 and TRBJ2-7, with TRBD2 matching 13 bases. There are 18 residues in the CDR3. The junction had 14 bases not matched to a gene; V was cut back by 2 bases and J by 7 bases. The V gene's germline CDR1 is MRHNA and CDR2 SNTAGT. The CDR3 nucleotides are TGTGCCAGCAGTGACACCCCCTCGTGGACTAGCGGGAGCTCTGAGCAGTACTTC. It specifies CASSDTPSWTSGSSEQYF.

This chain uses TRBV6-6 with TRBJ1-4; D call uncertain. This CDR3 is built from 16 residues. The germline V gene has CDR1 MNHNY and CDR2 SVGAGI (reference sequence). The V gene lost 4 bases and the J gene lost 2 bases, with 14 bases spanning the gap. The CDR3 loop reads CASSLNVGLTNEKLFF. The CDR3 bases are TGTGCCAGCAGTTTGAACGTAGGCCTGACTAATGAAAAACTGTTTTTT.

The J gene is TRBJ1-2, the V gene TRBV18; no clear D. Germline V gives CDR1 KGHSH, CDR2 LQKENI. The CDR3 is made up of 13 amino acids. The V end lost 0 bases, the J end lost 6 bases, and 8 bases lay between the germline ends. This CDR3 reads CASSPPAGDGYTF. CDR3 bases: TGTGCCAGCTCACCACCGGCTGGAGATGGCTACACCTTC. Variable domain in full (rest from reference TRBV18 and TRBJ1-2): NAGVMQNPRHLVRRRGQEARLRCSPMKGHSHVYWYRQLPEEGLKFMVYLQKENIIDESGMPKERFSAEFPKEGPSILRIQQVVRGDSAAYFCASSPPAGDGYTFGSGTRLTVV.

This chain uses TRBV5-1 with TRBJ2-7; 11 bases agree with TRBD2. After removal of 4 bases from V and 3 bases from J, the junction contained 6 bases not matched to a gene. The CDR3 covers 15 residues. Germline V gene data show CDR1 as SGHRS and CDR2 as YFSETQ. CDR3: CASSQAGTSGYEQYF. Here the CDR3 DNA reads TGCGCCAGCAGCCAGGCCGGGACTAGCGGCTACGAGCAGTACTTC. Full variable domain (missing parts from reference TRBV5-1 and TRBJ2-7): KAGVTQTPRYLIKTRGQQVTLSCSPISGHRSVSWYQQTPGQGLQFLFEYFSETQRNKGNFPGRFSGRQFSNSRSEMNVSTLELGDSALYLCASSQAGTSGYEQYFGPGTRLTVT.

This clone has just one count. The CDR3 is CASSLGPQHYYEQYF. The CDR3, as DNA: TGTGCCAGCAGCTTAGGGCCCCAGCACTACTACGAGCAGTACTTC. The chain has TRBV11-2 and TRBJ2-7, with unresolved D. The CDR3 totals 15 residues. V lost 1 base and J lost 3, with 13 bases in between. CDR1 SGHAT and CDR2 FQNNGV come from the germline V gene. Using reference TRBV11-2 and TRBJ2-7 for the parts outside the CDR3, the full variable domain is EAGVAQSPRYKIIEKRQSVAFWCNPISGHATLYWYQQILGQGPKLLIQFQNNGVVDDSQLPKDRFSAERLKGVDSTLKIQPAKLEDSAVYLCASSLGPQHYYEQYFGPGTRLTVT.

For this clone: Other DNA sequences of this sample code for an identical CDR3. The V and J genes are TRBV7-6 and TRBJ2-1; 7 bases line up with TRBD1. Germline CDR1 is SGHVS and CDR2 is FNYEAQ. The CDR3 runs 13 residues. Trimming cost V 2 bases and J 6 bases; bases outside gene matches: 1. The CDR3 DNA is TGTGCCAGCAGCTTATCAGGGGGCAATGAGCAGTTCTTC. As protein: CASSLSGGNEQFF. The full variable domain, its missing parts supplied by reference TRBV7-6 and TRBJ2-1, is GAGVSQSPRYKVTKRGQDVALRCDPISGHVSLYWYRQALGQGPEFLTYFNYEAQQDKSGLPNDRFSAERPEGSISTLTIQRTEQRDSAMYRCASSLSGGNEQFFGPGTRLTVL.

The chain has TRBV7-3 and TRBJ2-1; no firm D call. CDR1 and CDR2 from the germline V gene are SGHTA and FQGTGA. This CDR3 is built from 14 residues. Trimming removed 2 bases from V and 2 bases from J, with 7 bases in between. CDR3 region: CASSLLAAYNEQFF. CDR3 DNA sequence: TGTGCCAGCAGCTTACTGGCGGCCTACAATGAGCAGTTCTTC. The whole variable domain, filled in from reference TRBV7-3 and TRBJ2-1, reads GAGVSQTPSNKVTEKGKYVELRCDPISGHTALYWYRQSLGQGPEFLIYFQGTGAADDSGLPNDRFFAVRPEGSVSTLKIQRTERGDSAVYLCASSLLAAYNEQFFGPGTRLTVL.

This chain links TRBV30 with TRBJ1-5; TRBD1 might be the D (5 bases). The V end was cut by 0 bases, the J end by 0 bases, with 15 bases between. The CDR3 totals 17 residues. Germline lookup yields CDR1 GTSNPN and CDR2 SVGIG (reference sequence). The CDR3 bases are TGTGCCTGGAGTGTATCCAGGGCACAGAATAGCAATCAGCCCCAGCATTTT. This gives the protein CAWSVSRAQNSNQPQHF.

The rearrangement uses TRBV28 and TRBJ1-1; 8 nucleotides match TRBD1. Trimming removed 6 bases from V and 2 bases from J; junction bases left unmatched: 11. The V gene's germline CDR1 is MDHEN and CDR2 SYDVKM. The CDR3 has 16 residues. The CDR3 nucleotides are TGTGCCAGCAGCCATGGACAGGGAGCCGGAAACACTGAAGCTTTCTTT. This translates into CASSHGQGAGNTEAFF.

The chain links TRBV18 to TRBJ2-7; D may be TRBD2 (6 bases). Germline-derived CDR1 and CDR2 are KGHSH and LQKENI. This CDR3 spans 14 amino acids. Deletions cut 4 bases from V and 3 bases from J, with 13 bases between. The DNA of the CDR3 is TGTGCCAGCTCACGGGGACTGGATAACTACGAGCAGTACTTC. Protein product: CASSRGLDNYEQYF.

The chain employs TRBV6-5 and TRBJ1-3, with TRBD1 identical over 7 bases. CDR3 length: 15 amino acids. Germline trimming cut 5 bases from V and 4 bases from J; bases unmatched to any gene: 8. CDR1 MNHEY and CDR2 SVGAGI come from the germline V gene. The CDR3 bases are TGTGCCAGCAGTCGATTAGGGACAGTAGGAAACACCATATATTTT. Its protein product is CASSRLGTVGNTIYF.

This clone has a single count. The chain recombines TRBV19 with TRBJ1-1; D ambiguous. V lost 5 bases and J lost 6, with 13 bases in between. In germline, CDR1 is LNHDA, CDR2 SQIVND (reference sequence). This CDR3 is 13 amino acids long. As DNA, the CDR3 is TGTGCCAGTAGTCCCCGGACCAGGTCTGAAGCTTTCTTT. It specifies CASSPRTRSEAFF.

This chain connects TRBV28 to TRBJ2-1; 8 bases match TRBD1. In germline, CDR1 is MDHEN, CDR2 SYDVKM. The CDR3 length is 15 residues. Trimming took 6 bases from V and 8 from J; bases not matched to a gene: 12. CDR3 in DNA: TGTGCCAGCAGCCGTCCCGGGACAGGAGGGGATGAGCAGTTCTTC. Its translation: CASSRPGTGGDEQFF.

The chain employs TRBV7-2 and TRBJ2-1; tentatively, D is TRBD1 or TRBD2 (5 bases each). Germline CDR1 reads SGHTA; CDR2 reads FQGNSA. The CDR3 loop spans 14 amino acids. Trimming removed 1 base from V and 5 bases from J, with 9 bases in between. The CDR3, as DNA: TGTGCCAGCAGCTTAGGGGGGAACAACAATGAGCAGTTCTTC. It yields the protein CASSLGGNNNEQFF. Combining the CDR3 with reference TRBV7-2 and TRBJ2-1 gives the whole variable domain GAGVSQSPSNKVTEKGKDVELRCDPISGHTALYWYRQSLGQGLEFLIYFQGNSAPDKSGLPSDRFSAERTGGSVSTLTIQRTQQEDSAVYLCASSLGGNNNEQFFGPGTRLTVL.

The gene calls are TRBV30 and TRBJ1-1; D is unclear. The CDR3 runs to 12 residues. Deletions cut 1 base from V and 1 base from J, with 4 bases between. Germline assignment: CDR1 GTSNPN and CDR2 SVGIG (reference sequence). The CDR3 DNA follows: TGTGCCTGGAGTGGAGCGAACACTGAAGCTTTCTTT. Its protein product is CAWSGANTEAFF.